This T cell receptor (beta chain) emerged from a study of blood T cell repertoires in COVID-19. Study-level information: Some COVID-19 samples were acute and others convalescent; all came from the United States, Italy and Spain. PBMCs, B-cell-depleted T cells, or T cells were the source of the cDNA or gDNA that made up the material.

Original analysis: Amplification of reference gene primers provided the estimated nucleated cell counts. Generated by immunoSEQ multiplex PCR, the TCRdb table keeps only in-frame clones and is missing some. V and J calls and clone size are those listed in that table; D and trimming were worked out from the DNA. This table has roughly 200,000 clones, roughly four fifths appearing once. This CDR3 comprises 16 residues. The germline gives CDR1 SGHRS, CDR2 YFSETQ. Germline trimming cut 0 bases from V and 5 bases from J; bases unmatched to any gene: 9. The sequence derives from a man aged 35 to 55 who had recovered from COVID-19. The J gene is TRBJ2-3, the V gene TRBV5-1; 7 nucleotides agree with TRBD2. Input material: PBMCs or T cells enriched from blood (not recorded which). CDR3 in DNA: TGCGCCAGCAGCTTGGTTCCTAGCGGTTACAGAGATACGCAGTATTTT. Protein sequence: CASSLVPSGYRDTQYF.